This TCR beta chain was found in a study of tumor and adjacent non-tumor tissue in lung cancer. Study in general: Histology: about a dozen adenocarcinoma, a couple of squamous cell carcinoma, 1 small cell lung cancer. The patients, roughly 9 men and five or six women, were about 31 to 76 with stage I to III disease.

The library came from three nested PCR rounds adapted from ARM-PCR protocols. TCRdb independently ran MiXCR on the multiplex PCR reads; one entry per CDR3 protein. The top ten clones hold about 48% of a sample with over 35,000 distinct CDR3 sequences, about three fifths of them seen once. This sample's RNA came from whole unsorted tissue. More than 3 cm separated this lung sample from the edge of the tumor. In its sample, this clonotype was seen many times. The receptor was derived from a middle-aged man with non-small cell lung cancer. Sequenced material: distant non-tumor lung tissue.

The CDR3 sequence is CASSQAGPGADTQYF. The CDR3 DNA reads as TGTGCCAGCAGCCAAGCGGGACCAGGGGCAGATACGCAGTATTTT. The V call is TRBV4-2, the J call TRBJ2-3, with D possibly matching TRBD1 (6 bases). Germline loops: CDR1 LGHNA, CDR2 YNFKEQ. Between the trimmed V and J ends, which lost 1 base and 4 bases, there was a span of 12 bases. This CDR3 spans 15 amino acids.